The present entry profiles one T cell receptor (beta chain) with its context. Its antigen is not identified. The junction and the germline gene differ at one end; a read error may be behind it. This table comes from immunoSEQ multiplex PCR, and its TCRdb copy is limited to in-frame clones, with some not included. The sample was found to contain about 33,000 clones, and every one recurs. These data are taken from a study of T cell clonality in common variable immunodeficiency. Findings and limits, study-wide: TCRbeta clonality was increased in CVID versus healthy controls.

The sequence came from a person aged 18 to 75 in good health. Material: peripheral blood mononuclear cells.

The CDR3: CASSLNEGGTDTQYF. CDR3 DNA (partial): TGTGCTAGCAGCTTAAACGAGGGTGGGACAGATACC. The rearrangement joins TRBV7-7 to TRBJ2-5, with 7 bases matching TRBD1. The read ends 3 residues shy of where the CDR3 ends; the end is completed using the germline J gene. The CDR3 is made up of 15 amino acids. Germline-derived CDR1 and CDR2 are SSHAT and FNYEAQ (reference sequence).